This T cell receptor beta chain was profiled in a study of blood T cell repertoires in COVID-19 (TCRdb year 2020). Describing the broader study: Samples covering the acute and convalescent phases of COVID-19 were provided by collaborators in the United States, Italy and Spain. The prospective study material was composed of cDNA or gDNA derived from T cells, B-cell-depleted T cells, or PBMCs. Deeply sampled blood TCRbeta repertoires from subjects exposed to, actively infected with, or recovered from COVID-19 were included in the dataset. The repertoires were made available in a free public database intended to serve as a resource for research on the immune response to SARS-CoV-2. The samples were drawn from the first 160 participants of the ongoing ImmuneRACE study and from 1,254 subjects provided by 6 global collaborators. The sample metadata nearly always contained a de-identified subject ID, COVID-19 status, age in years and sex. Where available, HLA class I and class II types were obtained from metadata supplied by the sample provider rather than from assay-based typing.

CDR1 GTSNPN and CDR2 SVGIG are derived from the germline V gene (reference sequence). The CDR3 spans 13 residues, from the cysteine through the phenylalanine. The kept DNA is CDR3 alone, 39 bases in frame from the first base. Germline trimming: 4 bases from V, 7 bases from J; junction bases outside gene matches: 9. The collaborating institutions used their own protocols to collect whole blood in K2EDTA tubes. Collaborator samples were shipped for TCRbeta analysis as frozen whole blood, isolated PBMCs, or DNA extracted from either sample type. Concerning this clone itself: Its antigen is unknown. No quality values exist for individual bases; no much larger clone is one base distant.

The immunoSEQ Assay, a bias-controlled multiplex PCR, was used to amplify TCRbeta CDR3 regions from genomic DNA. Turning to the authors' computational methods: The number of nucleated cells in each sample was estimated by amplification of reference gene primers within the assay. To quantify the absolute abundance of each unique TCRbeta CDR3 rearrangement, sequence reads were collapsed and filtered. For each sample, productive Simpson clonality was calculated by taking the square root of Simpson's diversity index across productive rearrangements. The immuneACCESS repertoire file appears here via TCRdb, limited to in-frame rearrangements. These files lack a portion of the clones; in checked studies, under half of the deficit traces to unresolved V genes, and the cause of the others is not known. That table supplies the V and J calls and clone size; D and trimming were determined from the DNA. The sample table contains about 280,000 clones; only one count was recorded for roughly 85% of them. Clones ranked in the top ten supply approximately 5.1% of the sample.

Overall study results and their limits: Clinical and demographic metadata were provided uncurated, with the amount varying by source and participant.

The TCR originated in a middle-aged man with active or convalescent COVID-19. The source material was peripheral blood. The rearranged segments are TRBV30 and TRBJ1-1, and 7 bases in between align with TRBD1. The DNA reads as follows: TGTGCCTGGAATGTTCGAGGGGGCGGTGAAGCTTTCTTT. The encoded protein is CAWNVRGGGEAFF.